Listed below are T cell receptor beta chains from one sample, sequenced in a study of OX40 agonist ivuxolimab in advanced cancers. Method: immunoSEQ multiplex PCR; TCRdb's copy keeps in-frame clones and lacks some. The repertoire includes 75,000 to 100,000 clones, approximately 87% of them detected once, and more than 5% sits in the top ten. The input for sequencing was CD4+ or CD8+ T cells sorted from blood, taken in a trial of the OX40 agonist ivuxolimab. These receptors all stem from an adult with an advanced solid tumor such as melanoma, head and neck, liver or kidney cancer. CDR3s include the opening cysteine and the closing phenylalanine or tryptophan. The D gene is left open where the match is weak. Expanded clones get a size class; other rows say once, few or many, or leave the size out.

v_call	clone_size	d_call	j_call	cdr3_nt	cdr3_aa
TRBV7-8	-	-	TRBJ2-2	TGTGCCAGTTTAGGAAACGGGGAGCTGTTTTTT	CASLGNGELFF
TRBV5-1	-	-	TRBJ2-7	TGCGCCAGCAGCCCGGACGTCTACGAGCAGTACTTC	CASSPDVYEQYF
TRBV2	-	-	TRBJ1-1	TGTGCCAGCAGTGTCCAGGCCACCGCGAACACTGAAGCTTTCTTT	CASSVQATANTEAFF
TRBV7-2	-	-	TRBJ2-1	TGTGCCAGCAGCTTAACGGGAGAATTGCATGAGCAGTTCTTC	CASSLTGELHEQFF
TRBV6-1	-	TRBD1	TRBJ2-2	TGTGCCAGCAGAGTAGACAGGGGGAACACCGGGGAGCTGTTTTTT	CASRVDRGNTGELFF
TRBV18	few	TRBD1	TRBJ1-5	TGTGCCAGCTCTCGACGACAGGGAAGGCAGGATCAGCCCCAGCATTTT	CASSRRQGRQDQPQHF
TRBV19	-	-	TRBJ1-1	TGTGCCAGTACTCCCCCGGGTTTGAACACTGAAGCTTTCTTT	CASTPPGLNTEAFF
TRBV30	once	-	TRBJ1-3	TGTGCCTGGAGTGACGACAGGTCGTCTGGAAACACCATATATTTT	CAWSDDRSSGNTIYF
TRBV18	-	-	TRBJ1-1	TGTGCCAGCTCACCAGGGGCAAGCGACACTGAAGCTTTCTTT	CASSPGASDTEAFF
TRBV5-1	-	TRBD2	TRBJ2-1	TGCGCCAGCAGCTTGTTCGATTTGGCGGGAGTGTCAAAGGAGCAGTTCTTC	CASSLFDLAGVSKEQFF
TRBV6-5	once	TRBD1	TRBJ1-4	TGTGCCAGCAGTCGACAGGGGACAACTAATGAAAAACTGTTTTTT	CASSRQGTTNEKLFF
TRBV4-3	-	TRBD2	TRBJ2-1	TGCGCCAGCAGCGGACTAGAGTCCTACAATGAGCAGTTCTTC	CASSGLESYNEQFF
TRBV7-9	-	-	TRBJ1-6	TGTGCCAGCAGCTCCCGCCTTCCACCCCTCCACTTT	CASSSRLPPLHF
TRBV10-1	-	TRBD1	TRBJ2-5	TGCGCCAGCAGTGAGTGGGACAGGTGGCAAGAGACCCAGTACTTC	CASSEWDRWQETQYF
TRBV5-4	-	TRBD2	TRBJ2-1	TGTGCCAGCAGCTCAGGACTAGCGGGTTTCTCCTACAATGAGCAGTTCTTC	CASSSGLAGFSYNEQFF
TRBV19	few	-	TRBJ1-5	TGTGCCAGTAGTATACGGGAGCGGGGGGTCAATCAGCCCCAGCATTTT	CASSIRERGVNQPQHF